In this sample, the clone carrying this TCR beta chain turned up a few times. Together with a sample-barcoded 5' primer, a J-beta primer mix was included in a second PCR lasting about 6 to 11 cycles. Via MiXCR, TCRdb re-called the 5' RACE reads, giving one row per CDR3 protein. The sample lists about 800,000 distinct CDR3 sequences, just under 25% seen once, with approximately 3.7% in the top ten. The study recruited healthy Caucasian donors from Russia who were aged about 6 to 95. Each donor gave approximately 9.7 milliliters of peripheral blood. This sample was taken from a study of blood T cells in healthy people across ages. The CDR3 spans 15 residues. The sample was also reused in another study, on T cells of mothers and their children. That work contributes: An overlap that was slightly higher, though non-significant, was seen in related mother-child pairs versus unrelated pairs.

Sequenced input: blood. The source of this sequence is a boy between 10 and 17 years old in good health. The V gene is TRBV12-3 or TRBV12-4, the J gene TRBJ2-1; a possible D gene is TRBD2 (7 bases). The DNA matches TRBJ2-7 better at its end, which makes the J call doubtful. DNA for the CDR3: TGTGCCAGCAGCCGGGGAGGGGGGATTTCCTACGAGCAGTACTTC. Protein sequence: CASSRGGGISYEQYF.